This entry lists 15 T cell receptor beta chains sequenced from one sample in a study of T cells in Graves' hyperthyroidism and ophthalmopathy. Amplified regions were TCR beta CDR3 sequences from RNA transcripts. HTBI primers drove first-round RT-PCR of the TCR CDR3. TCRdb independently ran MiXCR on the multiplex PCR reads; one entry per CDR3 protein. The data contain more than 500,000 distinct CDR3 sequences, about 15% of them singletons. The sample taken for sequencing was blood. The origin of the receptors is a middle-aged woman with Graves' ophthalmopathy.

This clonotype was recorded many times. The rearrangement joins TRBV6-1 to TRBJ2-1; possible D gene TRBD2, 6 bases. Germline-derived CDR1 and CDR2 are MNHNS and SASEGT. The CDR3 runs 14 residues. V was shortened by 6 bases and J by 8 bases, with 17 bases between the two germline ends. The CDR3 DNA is TGTGCCAGCAGGCCTTCAATCGGGGGAGATGAGCAGTTCTTC. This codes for CASRPSIGGDEQFF.

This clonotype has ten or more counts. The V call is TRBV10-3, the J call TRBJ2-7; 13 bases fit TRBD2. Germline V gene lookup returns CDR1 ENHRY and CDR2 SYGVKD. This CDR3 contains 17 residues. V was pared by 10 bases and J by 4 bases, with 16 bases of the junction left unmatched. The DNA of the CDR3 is TGTGCCACCAAGACTAGCGGGAGGAGTGGGGGGATATACGAGCAGTACTTC. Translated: CATKTSGRSGGIYEQYF.

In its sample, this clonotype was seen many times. CDR3 residues: CASSLHRTNTEAFF. The CDR3 bases are TGTGCCAGCAGCCTCCACCGGACGAACACTGAAGCTTTCTTT. The chain joins TRBV7-2 to TRBJ1-1, with D uncertain. V was shortened by 5 bases and J by 1 base, with 11 bases between the two germline ends. The length of the CDR3 is 14 residues. CDR1 is SGHTA and CDR2 is FQGNSA in the germline V gene.

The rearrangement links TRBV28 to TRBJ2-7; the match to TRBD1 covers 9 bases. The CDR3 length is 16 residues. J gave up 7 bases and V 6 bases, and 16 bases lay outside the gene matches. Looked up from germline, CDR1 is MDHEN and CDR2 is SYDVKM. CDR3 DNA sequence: TGTGCCAGCAGACTGGGGACAGGGTCGGTATTAGCGGAGCAGTACTTC. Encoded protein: CASRLGTGSVLAEQYF.

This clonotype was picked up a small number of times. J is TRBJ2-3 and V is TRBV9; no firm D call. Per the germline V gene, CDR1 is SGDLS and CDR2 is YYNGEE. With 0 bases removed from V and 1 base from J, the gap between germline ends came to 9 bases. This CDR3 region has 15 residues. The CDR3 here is CASSVGVWGTDTQYF. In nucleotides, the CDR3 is TGTGCCAGCAGCGTAGGCGTCTGGGGCACAGATACGCAGTATTTT.

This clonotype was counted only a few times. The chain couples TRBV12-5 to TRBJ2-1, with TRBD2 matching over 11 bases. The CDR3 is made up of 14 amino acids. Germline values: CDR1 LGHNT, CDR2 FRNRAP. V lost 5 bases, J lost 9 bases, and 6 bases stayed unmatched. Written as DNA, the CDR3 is TGTGCTAGTGGTGGTAGCGGGAGGGGTAGTGAGCAGTTCTTC. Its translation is CASGGSGRGSEQFF.

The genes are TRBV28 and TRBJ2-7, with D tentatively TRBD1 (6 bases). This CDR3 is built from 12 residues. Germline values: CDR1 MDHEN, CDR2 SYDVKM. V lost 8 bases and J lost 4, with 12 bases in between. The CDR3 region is CASLGQGYEQYF. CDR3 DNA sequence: TGTGCCAGCCTGGGACAAGGATACGAGCAGTACTTC. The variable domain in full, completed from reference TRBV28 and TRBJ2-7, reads DVKVTQSSRYLVKRTGEKVFLECVQDMDHENMFWYRQDPGLGLRLIYFSYDVKMKEKGDIPEGYSVSREKKERFSLILESASTNQTSMYLCASLGQGYEQYFGPGTRLTVT.

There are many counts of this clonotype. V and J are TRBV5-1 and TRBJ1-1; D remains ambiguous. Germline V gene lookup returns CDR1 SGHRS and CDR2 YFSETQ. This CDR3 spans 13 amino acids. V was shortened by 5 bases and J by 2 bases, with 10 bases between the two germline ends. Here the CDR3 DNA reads TGCGCCAGCAGAGACATGGTTAACACTGAAGCTTTCTTT. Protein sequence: CASRDMVNTEAFF. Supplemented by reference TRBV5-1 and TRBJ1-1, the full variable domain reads KAGVTQTPRYLIKTRGQQVTLSCSPISGHRSVSWYQQTPGQGLQFLFEYFSETQRNKGNFPGRFSGRQFSNSRSEMNVSTLELGDSALYLCASRDMVNTEAFFGQGTRLTVV.

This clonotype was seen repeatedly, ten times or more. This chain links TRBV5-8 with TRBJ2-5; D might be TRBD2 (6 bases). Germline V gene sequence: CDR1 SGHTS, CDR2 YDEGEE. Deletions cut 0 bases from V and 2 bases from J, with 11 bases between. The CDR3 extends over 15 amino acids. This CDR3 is CASSLDVTSQETQYF. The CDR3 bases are TGTGCCAGCAGCTTGGATGTGACTAGTCAAGAGACCCAGTACTTC.

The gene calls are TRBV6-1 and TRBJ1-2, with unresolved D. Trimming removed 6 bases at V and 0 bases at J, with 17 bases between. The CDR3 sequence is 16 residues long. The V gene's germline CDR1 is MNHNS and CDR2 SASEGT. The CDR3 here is CASRRLVGISNYGYTF. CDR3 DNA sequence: TGTGCCAGCAGACGCCTCGTGGGTATATCTAACTATGGCTACACCTTC.

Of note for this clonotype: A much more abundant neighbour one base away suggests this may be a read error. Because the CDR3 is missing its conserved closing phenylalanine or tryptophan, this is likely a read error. Here the CDR3 reads CASSLGVPAREQYL. CDR3 nucleotide sequence: TGTGCCAGCAGCTTAGGCGTCCCCGCTCGCGAGCAGTACCTC. This chain uses TRBV7-2 with TRBJ2-7; D is ambiguous. This CDR3 is 14 amino acids long. Germline V CDR1 and CDR2: SGHTA, FQGNSA. V lost 1 base, J lost 6 bases, and 13 bases lay in between.

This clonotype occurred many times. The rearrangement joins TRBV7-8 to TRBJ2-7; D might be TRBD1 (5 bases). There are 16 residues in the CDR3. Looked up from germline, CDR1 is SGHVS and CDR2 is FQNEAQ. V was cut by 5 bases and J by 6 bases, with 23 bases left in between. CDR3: CASSPQRQSASGEQYF. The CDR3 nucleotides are TGTGCCAGCAGCCCTCAAAGACAGTCGGCGTCGGGCGAGCAGTACTTC.

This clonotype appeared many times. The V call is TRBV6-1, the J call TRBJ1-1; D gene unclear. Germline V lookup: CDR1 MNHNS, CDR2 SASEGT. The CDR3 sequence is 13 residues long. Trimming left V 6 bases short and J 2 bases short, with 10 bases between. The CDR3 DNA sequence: TGTGCCAGCAGGCACCGTACCAACACTGAAGCTTTCTTT. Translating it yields CASRHRTNTEAFF.

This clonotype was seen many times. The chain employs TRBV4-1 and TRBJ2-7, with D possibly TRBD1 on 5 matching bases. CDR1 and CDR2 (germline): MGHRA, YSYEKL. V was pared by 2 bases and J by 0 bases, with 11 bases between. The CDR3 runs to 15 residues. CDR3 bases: TGCGCCAGCAGCCAACCTACAGGCGCCTCCTACGAGCAGTACTTC. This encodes CASSQPTGASYEQYF.

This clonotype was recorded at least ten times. This chain's CDR3 is CASSQGDSTEAFF. The CDR3 bases are TGTGCCAGCAGTCAAGGGGACAGTACTGAAGCTTTCTTT. This rearrangement joins TRBV11-2 to TRBJ1-1; 7 positions match TRBD1. This CDR3 spans 13 amino acids. The germline CDR1 and CDR2 sequences are SGHAT and FQNNGV. V was pared by 6 bases and J by 5 bases, with 6 bases of the junction left unmatched.